One T cell receptor (beta chain) is described in this entry. The data were taken from a study of identical twins. TCRdb re-analysed the 5' RACE reads in MiXCR, keeping a single row per CDR3 protein. Here the sample spans about 460,000 distinct CDR3 sequences, around 14% being singletons. Germline V lookup: CDR1 MNHEY, CDR2 SVGAGI. The CDR3 has 14 residues. V was pared by 0 bases and J by 5 bases, with 8 bases between. This sample was shared with a second study, whose subject was yellow fever vaccine responses in identical twins.

This TCR was sampled from a young woman in good health. This chain joins TRBV6-5 and TRBJ2-1, with D possibly TRBD1 on 6 matching bases. The sample comprised CD4+ T cells sorted from blood. This CDR3 is CASSYSDRNNEQFF. In DNA form, the CDR3 reads TGTGCCAGCAGTTACTCGGACAGAAACAATGAGCAGTTCTTC.